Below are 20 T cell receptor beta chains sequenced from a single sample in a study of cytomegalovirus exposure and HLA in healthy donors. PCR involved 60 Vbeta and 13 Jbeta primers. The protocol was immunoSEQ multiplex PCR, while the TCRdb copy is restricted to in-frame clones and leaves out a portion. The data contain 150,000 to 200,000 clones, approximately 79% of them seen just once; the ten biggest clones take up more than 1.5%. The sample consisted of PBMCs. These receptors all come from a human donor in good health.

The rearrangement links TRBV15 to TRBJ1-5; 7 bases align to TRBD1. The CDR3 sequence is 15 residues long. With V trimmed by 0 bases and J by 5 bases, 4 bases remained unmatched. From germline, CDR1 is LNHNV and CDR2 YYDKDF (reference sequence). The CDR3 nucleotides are TGTGCCACCAGCAGAGAGTTGCAGGGGGATCAGCCCCAGCATTTT. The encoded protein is CATSRELQGDQPQHF. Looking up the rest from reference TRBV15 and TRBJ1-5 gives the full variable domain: DAMVIQNPRYQVTQFGKPVTLSCSQTLNHNVMYWYQQKSSQAPKLLFHYYDKDFNNEADTPDNFQSRRPNTSFCFLDIRSPGLGDTAMYLCATSRELQGDQPQHFGDGTRLSIL.

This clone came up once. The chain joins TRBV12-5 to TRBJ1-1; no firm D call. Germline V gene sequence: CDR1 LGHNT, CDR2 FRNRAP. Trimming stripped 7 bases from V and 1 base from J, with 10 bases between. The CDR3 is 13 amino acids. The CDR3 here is CASAVAENTEAFF. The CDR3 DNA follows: TGTGCTAGTGCCGTTGCAGAGAACACTGAAGCTTTCTTT.

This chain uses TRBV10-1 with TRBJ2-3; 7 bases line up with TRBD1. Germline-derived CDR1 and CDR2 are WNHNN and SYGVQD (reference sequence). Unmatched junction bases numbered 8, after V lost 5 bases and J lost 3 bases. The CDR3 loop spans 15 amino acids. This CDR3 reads CASSPRGSSTDTQYF. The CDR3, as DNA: TGCGCCAGCAGTCCCAGGGGGTCAAGTACAGATACGCAGTATTTT.

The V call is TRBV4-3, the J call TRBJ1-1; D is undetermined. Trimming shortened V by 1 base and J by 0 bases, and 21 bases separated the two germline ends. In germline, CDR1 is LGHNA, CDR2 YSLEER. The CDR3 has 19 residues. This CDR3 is CASSQGVKWASGLNTEAFF. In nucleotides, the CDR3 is TGCGCCAGCAGCCAAGGGGTTAAGTGGGCGTCTGGATTGAACACTGAAGCTTTCTTT.

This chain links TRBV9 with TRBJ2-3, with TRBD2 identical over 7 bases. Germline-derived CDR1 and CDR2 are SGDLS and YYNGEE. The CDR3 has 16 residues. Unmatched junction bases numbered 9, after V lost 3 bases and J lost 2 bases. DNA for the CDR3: TGTGCCAGCAGCGCCCAATTGGGGGGGGTCACAGATACGCAGTATTTT. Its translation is CASSAQLGGVTDTQYF.

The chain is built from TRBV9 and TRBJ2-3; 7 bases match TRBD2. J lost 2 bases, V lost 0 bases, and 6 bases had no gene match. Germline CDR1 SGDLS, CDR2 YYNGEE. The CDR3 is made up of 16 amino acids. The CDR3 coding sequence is TGTGCCAGCAGCGTAGAAGGAGCGGGGCTCACAGATACGCAGTATTTT. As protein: CASSVEGAGLTDTQYF. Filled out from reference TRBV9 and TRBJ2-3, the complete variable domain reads DSGVTQTPKHLITATGQRVTLRCSPRSGDLSVYWYQQSLDQGLQFLIQYYNGEERAKGNILERFSAQQFPDLHSELNLSSLELGDSALYFCASSVEGAGLTDTQYFGPGTRLTVL.

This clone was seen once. The CDR3 nucleotides read TGTGCCAGCAGCGTAACCTTAGGCAGGGAAGCTTTCTTT. Translated: CASSVTLGREAFF. V and J are TRBV9 and TRBJ1-1, with no clear D. Germline V gene data show CDR1 as SGDLS and CDR2 as YYNGEE. CDR3 length: 13 amino acids. The V end lost 1 base, the J end lost 8 bases, and 12 bases lay between the germline ends.

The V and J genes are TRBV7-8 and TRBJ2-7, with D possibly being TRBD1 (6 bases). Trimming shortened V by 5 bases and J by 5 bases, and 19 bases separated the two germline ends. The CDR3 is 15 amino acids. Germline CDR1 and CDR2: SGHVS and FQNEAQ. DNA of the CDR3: TGTGCCAGCAGCAACCGGGACACCCTATCGGACGAGCAGTACTTC. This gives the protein CASSNRDTLSDEQYF.

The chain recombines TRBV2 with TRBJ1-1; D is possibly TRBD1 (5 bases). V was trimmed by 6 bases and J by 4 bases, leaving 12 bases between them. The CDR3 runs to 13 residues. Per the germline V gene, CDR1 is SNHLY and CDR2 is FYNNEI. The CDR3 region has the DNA TGTGCCAGCAGACGGGGGGAGGGCACTGAAGCTTTCTTT. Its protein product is CASRRGEGTEAFF.

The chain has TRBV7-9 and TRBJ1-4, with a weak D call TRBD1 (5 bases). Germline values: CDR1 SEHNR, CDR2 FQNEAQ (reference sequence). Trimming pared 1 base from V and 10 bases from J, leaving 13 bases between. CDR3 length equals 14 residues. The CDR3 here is CASSLDGQGGKLFF. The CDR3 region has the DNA TGTGCCAGCAGCTTAGACGGGCAGGGAGGAAAACTGTTTTTT.

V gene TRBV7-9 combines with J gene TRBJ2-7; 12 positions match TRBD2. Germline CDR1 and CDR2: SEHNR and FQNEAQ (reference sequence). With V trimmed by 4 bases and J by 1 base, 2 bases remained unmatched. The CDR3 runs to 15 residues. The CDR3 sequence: CASSSTSGGSYEQYF. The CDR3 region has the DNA TGTGCCAGCAGCTCCACTAGCGGGGGGTCCTACGAGCAGTACTTC.

CDR3 nucleotides: TGTGCCAGCAGCCAAGATTTGGGGACTAGCGGGCGAAGAGAGACCCAGTACTTC. Encoded protein: CASSQDLGTSGRRETQYF. J is TRBJ2-5 and V is TRBV4-2; 12 positions agree with TRBD2. V lost 0 bases to trimming and J lost 4 bases; unmatched junction nucleotides: 9. CDR3 length: 18 residues. Germline loops: CDR1 LGHNA, CDR2 YNFKEQ.

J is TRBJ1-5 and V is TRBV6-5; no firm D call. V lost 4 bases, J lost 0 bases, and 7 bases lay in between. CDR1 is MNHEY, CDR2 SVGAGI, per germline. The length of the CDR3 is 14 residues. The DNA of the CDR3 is TGTGCCAGCAGTTCTGTATATAGCAATCAGCCCCAGCATTTT. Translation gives CASSSVYSNQPQHF.

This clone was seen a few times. This CDR3 reads CANRGTGRRNQPQHF. The CDR3 nucleotides read TGTGCCAACAGGGGGACAGGCCGAAGAAATCAGCCCCAGCATTTT. V usage is TRBV11-3 and J usage is TRBJ1-5, with 8 positions matching TRBD1. The CDR3 totals 15 residues. J gave up 4 bases and V 10 bases, and 12 bases lay outside the gene matches. CDR1 SGHNT and CDR2 YENEEA come from the germline V gene.

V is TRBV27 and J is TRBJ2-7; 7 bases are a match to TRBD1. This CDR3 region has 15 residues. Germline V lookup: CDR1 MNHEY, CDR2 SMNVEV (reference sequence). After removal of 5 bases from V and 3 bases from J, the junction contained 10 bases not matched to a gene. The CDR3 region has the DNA TGTGCCAGCAGTATAGGGGGACAGACTTTCTACGAGCAGTACTTC. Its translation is CASSIGGQTFYEQYF.

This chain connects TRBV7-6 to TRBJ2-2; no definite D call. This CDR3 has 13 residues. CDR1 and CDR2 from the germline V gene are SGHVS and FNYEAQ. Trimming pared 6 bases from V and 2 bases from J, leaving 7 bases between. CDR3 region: CASSPINTGELFF. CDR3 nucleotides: TGTGCCAGCAGTCCTATTAACACCGGGGAGCTGTTTTTT.

CDR3 amino acids: CASSQEPNRGYHGYTF. CDR3 DNA sequence: TGCGCCAGCAGCCAAGAACCTAACAGGGGCTACCATGGCTACACCTTC. The rearrangement uses TRBV4-3 and TRBJ1-2; TRBD1 agrees at 7 bases. The CDR3 spans 16 residues. Germline CDR1 reads LGHNA; CDR2 reads YSLEER. After removal of 0 bases from V and 6 bases from J, the junction contained 10 bases not matched to a gene.

CDR3 DNA sequence: TGCAGCGTTGCCCGGACAGACTATGGCTACACCTTC. Its protein is CSVARTDYGYTF. The chain is built from TRBV29-1 and TRBJ1-2; a weak D match, TRBD1 (6 bases). The germline V and J ends were trimmed by 4 bases and 3 bases, with 9 bases remaining between them. This CDR3 region has 12 residues. Looked up from germline, CDR1 is SQVTM and CDR2 is ANQGSEA.

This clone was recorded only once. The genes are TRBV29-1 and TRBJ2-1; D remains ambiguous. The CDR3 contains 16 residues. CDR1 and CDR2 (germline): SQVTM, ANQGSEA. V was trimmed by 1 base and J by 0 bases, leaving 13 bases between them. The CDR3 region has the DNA TGCAGCGTTGAAGGAGGCAGAAGAAGCTCCTACAATGAGCAGTTCTTC. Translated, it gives CSVEGGRRSSYNEQFF.

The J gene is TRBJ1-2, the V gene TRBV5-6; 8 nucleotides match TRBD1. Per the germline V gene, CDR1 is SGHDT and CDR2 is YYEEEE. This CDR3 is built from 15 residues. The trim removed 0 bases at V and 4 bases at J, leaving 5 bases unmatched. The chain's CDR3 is CASSLGGQGGYGYTF. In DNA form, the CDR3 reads TGTGCCAGCAGCTTGGGCGGACAGGGAGGCTATGGCTACACCTTC.